This is a list of T cell receptor beta chains from one sample in a study of T cell changes during pregnancy in multiple sclerosis. The data were produced by immunoSEQ multiplex PCR, yet TCRdb's version contains in-frame clones alone and is incomplete. The sample contains 35,000 to 50,000 clones, less than 90% of which appear only once. Here the sequenced sample was CD4+ T cells from peripheral blood mononuclear cells, taken in the second trimester of pregnancy. Source of these receptors: a female donor with multiple sclerosis, enrolled in a pregnancy study. CDR3s leave out the opening cysteine and the closing phenylalanine or tryptophan. Fields, in order: V gene, clone size, CDR3 protein. The listing skips clone size in some rows; elsewhere it reads once, few, many or a size class.

>TRBV5-4|NA
ASSTFTGVNKDTEAF
>TRBV11-2|NA
ASSPTLQGRGDTQY
>TRBV12-5|NA
ASGSSSGRTYEQF
>TRBV2|NA
ASSPGLDSLETQY
>TRBV10-3|few
AIISGTANTEAF
>TRBV2|NA
ASRSGTLKVFNYGYT
>TRBV2|NA
ASNARSGDIQY
>TRBV19|once
ASGGSGNQPQH
>TRBV2|NA
ARGQWDTQY
>TRBV21-1|NA
ASSQGRTSVYLSEQY
>TRBV9|NA
ASSVVAGYEQF
>TRBV28|NA
ASSPIGQGSNQPQH
>TRBV20-1|NA
SASLPGQVA
>TRBV2|NA
ASSVWGRSTTDTQY
>TRBV2|NA
ASTPSGSTGELF
>TRBV6-4|few
ASSGLRSGPNQETQY
>TRBV19|once
ASSIDLPTPLSSYNEQF
>TRBV19|NA
ASSRPGQGASEAF
>TRBV5-1|NA
ASSWVAGGSSIAEQY
>TRBV29-1|NA
SVESTSGFTDTQY
>TRBV30|few
AWSRGSRTDTQY
>TRBV15|NA
ATSRGVSGVYEQY
>TRBV29-1|once
SVLVTGSGANVLT
>TRBV5-1|NA
ASSLSGRTYEQY
>TRBV7-6|NA
ASSLGPEQF
>TRBV29-1|NA
SVDALYNEQF
>TRBV27|NA
ASSLRDRVYNEQF
>TRBV6-6|NA
ASRGAGVGANVLT
>TRBV28|NA
ASNWRNYGYT
>TRBV2|NA
ASRRLAGGSTDTQY
>TRBV19|NA
ASSIGRDTQY
>TRBV5-1|few
ASSLAGQGINGYT
>TRBV7-6|NA
ASSLFSQGQGEKLF
>TRBV2|NA
ASTPDRGVSGRSSSYEQY
>TRBV5-1|NA
ASRREGGTDTQY
>TRBV7-9|few
ASSSNRGRGPGELF
>TRBV6-5|NA
ASSYSGAQGLYGYT
>TRBV4-3|few
ASSQKGGGGYEQY
>TRBV7-2|NA
ASSFIYEQY
>TRBV6-1|NA
ASRDRGPHTQY
>TRBV6-1|NA
ASSFGAPPYEQY
>TRBV30|NA
AWSVLDVGGETQY
>TRBV6-5|NA
ASQGTGGYTGELF
>TRBV9|once
ASSVASGRQETQY
>TRBV19|NA
ASSMTSVTGELF
>TRBV2|NA
ASSVGAASNQPQH
>TRBV5-6|once
ASSVNSVTGQF
>TRBV18|NA
ASSRWRDNEQF
>TRBV28|NA
ASSPGGGLQGGYT
>TRBV28|NA
ASSSGTGISYEQY
>TRBV30|NA
AWSVRQGDQPQH
>TRBV2|NA
ASSGQGAGKLF
>TRBV9|once
ASSVGLAENNEQF
>TRBV11-2|NA
ASSPWEGIPYNEQF
>TRBV4-2|NA
ASSQAGGPGTGELF
>TRBV6-5|NA
ASSSPFYEQY
>TRBV7-2|NA
ASSLDGGVFREQF
>TRBV28|NA
ASSLYPPVGRQGSSYEQY
>TRBV27|once
ASRPGRGNGQETQY